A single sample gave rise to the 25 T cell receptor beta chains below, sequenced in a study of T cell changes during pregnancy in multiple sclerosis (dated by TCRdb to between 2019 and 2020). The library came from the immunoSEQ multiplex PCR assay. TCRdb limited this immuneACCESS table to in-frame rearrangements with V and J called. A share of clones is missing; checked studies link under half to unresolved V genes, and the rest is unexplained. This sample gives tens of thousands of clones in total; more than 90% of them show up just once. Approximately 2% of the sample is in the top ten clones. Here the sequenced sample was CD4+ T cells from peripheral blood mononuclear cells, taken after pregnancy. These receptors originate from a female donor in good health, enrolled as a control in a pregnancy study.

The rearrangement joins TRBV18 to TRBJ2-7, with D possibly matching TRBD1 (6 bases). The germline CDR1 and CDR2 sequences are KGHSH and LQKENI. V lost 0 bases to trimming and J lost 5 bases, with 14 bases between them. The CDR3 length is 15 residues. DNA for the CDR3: TGTGCCAGCTCACCACCCGGGCAGGGGCTCAACGAGCAGTACTTC. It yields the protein CASSPPGQGLNEQYF.

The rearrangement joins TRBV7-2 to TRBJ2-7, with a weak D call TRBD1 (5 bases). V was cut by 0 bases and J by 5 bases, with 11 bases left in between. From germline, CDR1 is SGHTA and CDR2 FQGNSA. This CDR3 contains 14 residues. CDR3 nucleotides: TGTGCCAGCAGCTTAGCAGGGGCAGCAAACGAGCAGTACTTC. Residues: CASSLAGAANEQYF.

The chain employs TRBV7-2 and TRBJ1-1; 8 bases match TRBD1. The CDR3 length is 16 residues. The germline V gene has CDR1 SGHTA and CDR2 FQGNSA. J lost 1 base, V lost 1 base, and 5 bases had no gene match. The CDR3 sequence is CASSLDAGTGNTEAFF. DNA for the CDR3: TGTGCCAGCAGCTTAGATGCCGGGACAGGGAACACTGAAGCTTTCTTT. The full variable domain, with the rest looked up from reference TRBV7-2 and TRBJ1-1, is GAGVSQSPSNKVTEKGKDVELRCDPISGHTALYWYRQSLGQGLEFLIYFQGNSAPDKSGLPSDRFSAERTGGSVSTLTIQRTQQEDSAVYLCASSLDAGTGNTEAFFGQGTRLTVV.

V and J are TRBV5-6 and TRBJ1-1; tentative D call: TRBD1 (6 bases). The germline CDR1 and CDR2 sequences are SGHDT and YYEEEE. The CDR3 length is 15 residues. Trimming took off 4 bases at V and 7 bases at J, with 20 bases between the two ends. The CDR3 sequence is CASSQLQNRAVEAFF. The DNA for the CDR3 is TGTGCCAGCAGCCAATTACAGAACAGGGCCGTTGAAGCTTTCTTT.

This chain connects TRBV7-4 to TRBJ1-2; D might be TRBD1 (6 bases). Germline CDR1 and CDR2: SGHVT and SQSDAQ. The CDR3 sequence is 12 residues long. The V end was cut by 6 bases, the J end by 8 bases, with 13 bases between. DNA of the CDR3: TGTGCCAGCAGTACAGGGATTTGGGGCTACACCTTC. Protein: CASSTGIWGYTF.

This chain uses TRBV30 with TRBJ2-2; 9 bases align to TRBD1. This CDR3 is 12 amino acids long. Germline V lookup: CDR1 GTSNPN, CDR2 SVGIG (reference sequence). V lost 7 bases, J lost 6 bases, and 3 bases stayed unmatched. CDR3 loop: CAYTGGPGELFF. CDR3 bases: TGTGCCTACACAGGGGGCCCCGGGGAGCTGTTTTTT.

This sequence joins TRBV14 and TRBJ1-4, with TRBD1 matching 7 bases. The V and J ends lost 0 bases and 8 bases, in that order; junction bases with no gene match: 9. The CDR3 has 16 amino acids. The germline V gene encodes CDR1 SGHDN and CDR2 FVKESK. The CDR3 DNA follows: TGTGCCAGCAGCCAAGATCTCCAGGGGGGTGGAGAAAAACTGTTTTTT. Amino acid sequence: CASSQDLQGGGEKLFF.

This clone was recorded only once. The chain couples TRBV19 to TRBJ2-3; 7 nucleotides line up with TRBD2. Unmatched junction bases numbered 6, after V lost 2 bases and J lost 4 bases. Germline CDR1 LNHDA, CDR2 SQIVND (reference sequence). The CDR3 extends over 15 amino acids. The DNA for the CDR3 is TGTGCCAGTAGTATAAGTTTTGGGGGGGCAGATACGCAGTATTTT. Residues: CASSISFGGADTQYF. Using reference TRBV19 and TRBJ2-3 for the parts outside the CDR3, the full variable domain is DGGITQSPKYLFRKEGQNVTLSCEQNLNHDAMYWYRQDPGQGLRLIYYSQIVNDFQKGDIAEGYSVSREKKESFPLTVTSAQKNPTAFYLCASSISFGGADTQYFGPGTRLTVL.

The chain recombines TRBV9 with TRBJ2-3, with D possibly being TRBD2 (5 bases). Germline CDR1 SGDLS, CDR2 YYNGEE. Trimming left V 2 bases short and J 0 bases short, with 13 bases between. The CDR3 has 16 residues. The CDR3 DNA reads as TGTGCCAGCAGCGTTCCATTGGAGGCGAGCACAGATACGCAGTATTTT. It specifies CASSVPLEASTDTQYF.

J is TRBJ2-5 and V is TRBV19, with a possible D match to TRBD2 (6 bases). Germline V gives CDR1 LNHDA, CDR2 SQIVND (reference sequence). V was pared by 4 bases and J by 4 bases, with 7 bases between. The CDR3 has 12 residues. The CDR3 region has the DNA TGTGCCAGTAGTACCGGGGGAGAGACCCAGTACTTC. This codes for CASSTGGETQYF.

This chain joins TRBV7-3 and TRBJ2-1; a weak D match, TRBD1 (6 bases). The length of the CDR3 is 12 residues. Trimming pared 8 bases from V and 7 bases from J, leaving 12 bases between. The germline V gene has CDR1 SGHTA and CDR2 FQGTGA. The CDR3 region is CASGLGANEQFF. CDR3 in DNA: TGTGCCAGCGGGCTGGGGGCTAATGAGCAGTTCTTC.

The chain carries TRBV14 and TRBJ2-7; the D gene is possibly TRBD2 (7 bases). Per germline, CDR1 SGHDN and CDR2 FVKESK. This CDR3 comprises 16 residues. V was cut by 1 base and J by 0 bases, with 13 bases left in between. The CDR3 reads CASSQVAGAGSYEQYF. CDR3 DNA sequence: TGTGCCAGCAGCCAAGTTGCGGGGGCCGGCTCCTACGAGCAGTACTTC.

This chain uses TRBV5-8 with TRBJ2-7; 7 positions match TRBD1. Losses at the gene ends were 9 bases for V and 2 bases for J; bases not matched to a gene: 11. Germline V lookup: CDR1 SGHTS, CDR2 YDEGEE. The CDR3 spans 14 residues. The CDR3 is CANNPPGQTYEQYF. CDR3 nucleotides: TGTGCCAACAACCCACCGGGACAGACCTACGAGCAGTACTTC. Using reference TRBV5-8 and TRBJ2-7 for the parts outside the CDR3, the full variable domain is EAGVTQSPTHLIKTRGQQATLRCSPISGHTSVYWYQQALGLGLQFLLWYDEGEERNRGNFPPRFSGRQFPNYSSELNVNALELEDSALYLCANNPPGQTYEQYFGPGTRLTVT.

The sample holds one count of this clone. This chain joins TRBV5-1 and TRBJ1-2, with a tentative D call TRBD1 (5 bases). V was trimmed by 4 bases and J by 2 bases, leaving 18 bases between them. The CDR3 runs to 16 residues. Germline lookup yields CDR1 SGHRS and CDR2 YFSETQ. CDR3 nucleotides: TGCGCCAGCAGCCCCGGCGGGGGTGCGGGGAACTATGGCTACACCTTC. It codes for CASSPGGGAGNYGYTF.

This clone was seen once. The CDR3, as DNA: TGCGCCAGCAGCTTGGCCTTCAGGGAGGCGAGCGAGCAGTACTTC. Amino acids: CASSLAFREASEQYF. The rearrangement links TRBV5-1 to TRBJ2-7; a weak D match, TRBD2 (6 bases). With 0 bases removed from V and 6 bases from J, the gap between germline ends came to 16 bases. The CDR3 is made up of 15 amino acids. Germline V CDR1 and CDR2: SGHRS, YFSETQ.

CDR3 residues: CASSQARYTDTQYF. The CDR3 DNA is TGCGCCAGCAGCCAGGCCAGATACACAGATACGCAGTATTTT. The chain combines TRBV4-3 with TRBJ2-3; D ambiguous. This CDR3 region has 14 residues. With 3 bases removed from V and 2 bases from J, the gap between germline ends came to 9 bases. The germline gives CDR1 LGHNA, CDR2 YSLEER.

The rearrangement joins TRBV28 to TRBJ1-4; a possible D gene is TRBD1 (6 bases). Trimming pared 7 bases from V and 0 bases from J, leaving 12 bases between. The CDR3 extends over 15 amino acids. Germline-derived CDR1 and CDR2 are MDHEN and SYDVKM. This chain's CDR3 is CASTFSGATNEKLFF. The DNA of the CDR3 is TGTGCCAGCACCTTTTCAGGGGCAACTAATGAAAAACTGTTTTTT.

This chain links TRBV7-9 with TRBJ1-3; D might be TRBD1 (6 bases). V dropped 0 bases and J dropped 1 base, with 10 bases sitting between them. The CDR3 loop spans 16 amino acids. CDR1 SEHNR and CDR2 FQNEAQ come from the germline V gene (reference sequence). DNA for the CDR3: TGTGCCAGCAGCTTAGCTTGGGGGCTGTCTGGAAACACCATATATTTT. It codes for CASSLAWGLSGNTIYF.

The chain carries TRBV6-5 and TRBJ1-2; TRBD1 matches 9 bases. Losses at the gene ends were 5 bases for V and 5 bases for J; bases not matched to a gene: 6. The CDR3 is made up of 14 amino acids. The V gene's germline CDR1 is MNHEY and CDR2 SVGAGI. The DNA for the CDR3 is TGTGCCAGCAGTAGAGTTGGACAGGGGTATGGCTACACCTTC. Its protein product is CASSRVGQGYGYTF.

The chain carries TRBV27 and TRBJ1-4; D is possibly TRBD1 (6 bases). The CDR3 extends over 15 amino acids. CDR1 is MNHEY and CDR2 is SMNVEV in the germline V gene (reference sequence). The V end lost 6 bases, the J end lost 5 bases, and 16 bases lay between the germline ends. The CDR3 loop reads CASRSDSHFNEKLFF. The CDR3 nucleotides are TGTGCCAGCAGGTCGGACAGTCACTTCAATGAAAAACTGTTTTTT.

In DNA form, the CDR3 reads TGTGCCAGTAGTGTGGGACAGGCCTCCTACGAGCAGTACTTC. It codes for CASSVGQASYEQYF. The rearrangement joins TRBV19 to TRBJ2-7, with TRBD1 matching 8 bases. Germline values: CDR1 LNHDA, CDR2 SQIVND (reference sequence). This CDR3 is 14 amino acids long. V shed 5 bases, J shed 0 bases, and the junction held 3 bases outside the gene matches.

The DNA for the CDR3 is TGTGCCAGCTTCTCCAGGGATGGTAGTGGCAATCAGCCCCAGCATTTT. It encodes CASFSRDGSGNQPQHF. The chain employs TRBV5-8 and TRBJ1-5; perhaps TRBD1 as D (5 bases). Germline V gene sequence: CDR1 SGHTS, CDR2 YDEGEE. This CDR3 has 16 amino acids. The V gene lost 7 bases and the J gene lost 2 bases, with 19 bases spanning the gap.

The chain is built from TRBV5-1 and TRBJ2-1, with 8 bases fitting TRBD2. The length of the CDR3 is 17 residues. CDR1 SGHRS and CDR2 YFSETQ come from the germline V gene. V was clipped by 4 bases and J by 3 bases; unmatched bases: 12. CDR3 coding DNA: TGCGCCAGCAGCCCCCTCTCGGGAGGGCGGGACTACAATGAGCAGTTCTTC. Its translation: CASSPLSGGRDYNEQFF.

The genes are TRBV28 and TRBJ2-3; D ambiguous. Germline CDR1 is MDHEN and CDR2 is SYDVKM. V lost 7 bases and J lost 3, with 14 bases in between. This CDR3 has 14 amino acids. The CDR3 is CASKSNPRTDTQYF. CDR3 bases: TGTGCCAGCAAAAGTAACCCCAGAACAGATACGCAGTATTTT.

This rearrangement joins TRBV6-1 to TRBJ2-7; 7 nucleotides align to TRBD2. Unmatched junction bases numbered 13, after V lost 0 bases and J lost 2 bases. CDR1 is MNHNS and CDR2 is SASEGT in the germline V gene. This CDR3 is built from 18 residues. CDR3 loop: CASSEARGGTGNPYEQYF. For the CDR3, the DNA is TGTGCCAGCAGTGAAGCGAGGGGAGGGACCGGGAACCCCTACGAGCAGTACTTC.